Shown below are 32 T cell receptor beta chains from a single sample sequenced in a study of cytomegalovirus exposure and HLA in healthy donors. The study ran its PCR with 60 Vbeta and 13 Jbeta primers. Measured with immunoSEQ multiplex PCR; TCRdb has only the in-frame clones, and not every one. Among more than 100,000 clones listed, around 80% were seen once. The material sequenced was PBMCs. The receptors derive from a female donor in good health and CMV-seropositive.

The J gene is TRBJ1-3, the V gene TRBV7-6; unclear D gene. V lost 3 bases to trimming and J lost 4 bases, with 10 bases between them. Germline V gene sequence: CDR1 SGHVS, CDR2 FNYEAQ. This CDR3 is 14 amino acids long. CDR3 bases: TGTGCCAGCAGCTTGAGCCTGTCGGGAAACACCATATATTTT. Translated: CASSLSLSGNTIYF.

This clone has a count of ten or more. V and J are TRBV4-1 and TRBJ1-1; possibly TRBD1 for D (5 bases). Germline lookup yields CDR1 MGHRA and CDR2 YSYEKL. The CDR3 is made up of 15 amino acids. The germline V and J ends were trimmed by 0 bases and 4 bases, with 12 bases remaining between them. The CDR3 protein is CASSQEGRVVTEAFF. The DNA of the CDR3 is TGCGCCAGCAGCCAAGAGGGCAGGGTGGTCACTGAAGCTTTCTTT.

This clone was picked up a small number of times. The chain combines TRBV6-5 with TRBJ1-6; 12 positions agree with TRBD1. The germline V gene encodes CDR1 MNHEY and CDR2 SVGAGI. V was pared by 5 bases and J by 9 bases, with 5 bases of the junction left unmatched. The length of the CDR3 is 15 residues. CDR3 bases: TGTGCCAGCAGTGGACCGGGACAGGGGGCTTCACCCCTCCACTTT. Amino acid sequence: CASSGPGQGASPLHF.

The rearrangement uses TRBV5-5 and TRBJ2-1; 11 positions match TRBD1. The J segment lost 7 bases and the V segment lost 4 bases, leaving 7 bases of the junction unmatched. This CDR3 has 15 amino acids. Germline values: CDR1 SGHKS, CDR2 YYEKEE (reference sequence). For the CDR3, the DNA is TGTGCCAGCAGCCCGTGGACAGGGGGCAGGAATGAGCAGTTCTTC. Its translation: CASSPWTGGRNEQFF.

The chain recombines TRBV6-5 with TRBJ2-5; D is unresolved. The DNA end lines up better with TRBJ2-7; the J call may be wrong. The V gene's germline CDR1 is MNHEY and CDR2 SVGAGI. CDR3 length: 14 amino acids. CDR3 DNA: TGTGCCAGCAGTTACGAGGTCGGTCCCTACGAGCAGTACTTC. Translated: CASSYEVGPYEQYF.

This clone was recorded a few times. An end of the junction differs from the germline gene, which may be a read error. The J gene is TRBJ1-1, the V gene TRBV2; 8 nucleotides match TRBD1. The CDR3 extends over 12 amino acids. Germline CDR1 SNHLY, CDR2 FYNNEI. The CDR3 bases are TGTGCCTGCAGGGGGCTGAACACTGAAGCTTTCTTT. This codes for CACRGLNTEAFF.

This chain links TRBV6-5 with TRBJ2-7; a weak D match, TRBD1 (5 bases). Germline CDR1 reads MNHEY; CDR2 reads SVGAGI. With 6 bases removed from V and 0 bases from J, the gap between germline ends came to 9 bases. This CDR3 spans 13 amino acids. The CDR3 DNA sequence: TGTGCCAGCAGAGGGGCCAGCTCCTACGAGCAGTACTTC. This gives the protein CASRGASSYEQYF.

The chain has TRBV7-3 and TRBJ2-3, with 9 nucleotides matching TRBD2. This CDR3 has 15 amino acids. Unmatched junction bases numbered 8, after V lost 3 bases and J lost 7 bases. The germline gives CDR1 SGHTA, CDR2 FQGTGA. CDR3 sequence (DNA): TGTGCCAGCAGCTTTGGCGGGAGGGCCCTACATACGCAGTATTTT. It yields the protein CASSFGGRALHTQYF.

J is TRBJ2-7 and V is TRBV6-5; 12 bases match TRBD1. Trimming at V came to 7 bases and at J to 7 bases, leaving 11 bases not matched to a gene. Germline V gives CDR1 MNHEY, CDR2 SVGAGI. The CDR3 extends over 15 amino acids. CDR3 bases: TGTGCCAGCAACTCGCTGGGACAGGGGGCGGGAGAGCAGTACTTC. It yields the protein CASNSLGQGAGEQYF.

The gene calls are TRBV28 and TRBJ1-5; 9 nucleotides match TRBD1. The V gene's germline CDR1 is MDHEN and CDR2 SYDVKM. This CDR3 spans 17 amino acids. After removal of 3 bases from V and 5 bases from J, the junction contained 11 bases not matched to a gene. For the CDR3, the DNA is TGTGCCAGCAGTTTCCCGGACAGGGGAGGAGATGATCAGCCCCAGCATTTT. The encoded protein is CASSFPDRGGDDQPQHF.

The chain combines TRBV2 with TRBJ2-1; perhaps TRBD2 as D (5 bases). The CDR3 is 15 amino acids. Germline lookup yields CDR1 SNHLY and CDR2 FYNNEI. V shed 8 bases and J shed 3 bases, with 17 bases lying between them. The CDR3 here is CASEQSGNGYNEQFF. The CDR3 DNA is TGTGCCAGCGAACAGTCCGGGAACGGCTACAATGAGCAGTTCTTC.

The V and J genes are TRBV13 and TRBJ2-1; 7 bases line up with TRBD1. The CDR3 runs 13 residues. Germline lookup yields CDR1 PRHDT and CDR2 FYEKMQ (reference sequence). V gave up 7 bases and J gave up 7 bases; unmatched junction bases: 7. The CDR3 region is CASTQGVANEQFF. In nucleotides, the CDR3 is TGTGCCAGCACCCAGGGGGTAGCAAATGAGCAGTTCTTC.

V is TRBV7-2 and J is TRBJ2-4, with 9 nucleotides matching TRBD1. CDR3 length: 15 amino acids. Germline loops: CDR1 SGHTA, CDR2 FQGNSA. V gave up 0 bases and J gave up 6 bases; unmatched junction bases: 3. CDR3 amino acids: CASSLARGQGNIQYF. The CDR3 nucleotides are TGTGCCAGCAGCTTAGCGCGGGGACAGGGAAACATTCAGTACTTC. The full variable domain, in which reference TRBV7-2 and TRBJ2-4 provide the parts outside the CDR3, is GAGVSQSPSNKVTEKGKDVELRCDPISGHTALYWYRQSLGQGLEFLIYFQGNSAPDKSGLPSDRFSAERTGGSVSTLTIQRTQQEDSAVYLCASSLARGQGNIQYFGAGTRLSVL.

This clone was recorded only once. The V gene is TRBV27, the J gene TRBJ2-3; TRBD2 is a possible D gene (5 bases). CDR3 length: 14 amino acids. Looked up from germline, CDR1 is MNHEY and CDR2 is SMNVEV (reference sequence). V was shortened by 6 bases and J by 1 base, with 11 bases between the two germline ends. CDR3 region: CASSPRRGTDTQYF. The CDR3 DNA follows: TGTGCCAGCAGCCCCCGGCGGGGCACAGATACGCAGTATTTT.

V usage is TRBV5-1 and J usage is TRBJ2-3; TRBD2 aligns across 7 bases. This CDR3 contains 14 residues. The germline CDR1 and CDR2 sequences are SGHRS and YFSETQ. V lost 3 bases, J lost 2 bases, and 3 bases stayed unmatched. The CDR3 bases are TGCGCCAGCAGCTCGGGGACTACCACAGATACGCAGTATTTT. Its translation: CASSSGTTTDTQYF.

The V gene is TRBV6-6, the J gene TRBJ1-3; no clear D gene. Per the germline V gene, CDR1 is MNHNY and CDR2 is SVGAGI (reference sequence). V lost 5 bases to trimming and J lost 4 bases, with 15 bases between them. The CDR3 runs 15 residues. The CDR3 loop is CASSRSTGGGNTIYF. CDR3 in DNA: TGTGCCAGCAGTCGATCTACCGGAGGAGGAAACACCATATATTTT.

The chain carries TRBV5-1 and TRBJ1-4; 7 bases are shared with TRBD1. V shed 0 bases, J shed 8 bases, and the junction held 10 bases outside the gene matches. This CDR3 is 16 amino acids long. CDR1 is SGHRS, CDR2 YFSETQ, per germline. DNA for the CDR3: TGCGCCAGCAGCTTGGAGGGGGCGGACCTAACGGAAAAACTGTTTTTT. It yields the protein CASSLEGADLTEKLFF.

V usage is TRBV27 and J usage is TRBJ2-7; 8 bases match TRBD2. V shed 3 bases and J 7 bases; nucleotides not matched to a gene: 11. This CDR3 has 15 residues. From germline, CDR1 is MNHEY and CDR2 SMNVEV (reference sequence). CDR3 sequence (DNA): TGTGCCAGCAGTTTTTTGGGCGGGGGGTTTGGGGAGCAGTACTTC. Translation: CASSFLGGGFGEQYF.

This chain links TRBV25-1 with TRBJ1-1; unclear D gene. The CDR3 sequence is 12 residues long. V was cut by 3 bases and J by 4 bases, with 6 bases left in between. Germline CDR1 and CDR2: MGHDK and SYGVNS. The CDR3 nucleotides read TGTGCCAGCAGTGACCTGGCCACTGAAGCTTTCTTT. This codes for CASSDLATEAFF.

The V and J genes are TRBV6-5 and TRBJ1-1; 8 nucleotides align to TRBD1. The CDR3 length is 15 residues. The germline gives CDR1 MNHEY, CDR2 SVGAGI. V lost 2 bases and J lost 4; bases outside the gene matches: 6. The DNA of the CDR3 is TGTGCCAGCAGTTACCTGACAGGGGTCGGCACTGAAGCTTTCTTT. Residues: CASSYLTGVGTEAFF.

The chain recombines TRBV6-4 with TRBJ2-1; 9 nucleotides agree with TRBD2. This CDR3 has 16 residues. The V gene end was trimmed by 3 bases and the J gene end by 2 bases; junction bases not matched to a gene: 5. Germline V gene lookup returns CDR1 MRHNA and CDR2 SNTAGT. In nucleotides, the CDR3 is TGTGCCAGCAGTGAAACTAGCGGGTTGACCTACAATGAGCAGTTCTTC. Translating gives CASSETSGLTYNEQFF.

The gene calls are TRBV28 and TRBJ2-2; a weak D match, TRBD2 (6 bases). Trimming cost V 9 bases and J 2 bases, with 10 bases left between them. This CDR3 comprises 13 residues. Germline V lookup: CDR1 MDHEN, CDR2 SYDVKM. This CDR3 reads CASTGRNTGELFF. DNA of the CDR3: TGTGCCAGTACCGGGAGAAACACCGGGGAGCTGTTTTTT.

This chain uses TRBV5-4 with TRBJ1-1, with D possibly being TRBD1 (5 bases). The CDR3 contains 16 residues. The germline CDR1 and CDR2 sequences are SGHNT and YYREEE (reference sequence). The V end was cut by 0 bases, the J end by 0 bases, with 12 bases between. CDR3 residues: CASSLDSRTMNTEAFF. As DNA, the CDR3 is TGTGCCAGCAGCTTGGATTCCAGGACAATGAACACTGAAGCTTTCTTT.

The chain carries TRBV19 and TRBJ2-1; TRBD1 might be the D (8 bases). In germline, CDR1 is LNHDA, CDR2 SQIVND (reference sequence). The CDR3 is 22 residues long. V was clipped by 0 bases and J by 0 bases, with 27 bases between them. CDR3 region: CASSIDDRGWASGPSSYNEQFF. Here the CDR3 DNA reads TGTGCCAGTAGTATAGACGACAGGGGATGGGCTAGCGGCCCCAGCTCCTACAATGAGCAGTTCTTC.

The genes are TRBV6-6 and TRBJ2-2, with D possibly matching TRBD2 (5 bases). Trimming removed 7 bases from V and 10 bases from J, with 22 bases in between. The CDR3 totals 15 residues. Germline V lookup: CDR1 MNHNY, CDR2 SVGAGI (reference sequence). For the CDR3, the DNA is TGTGCCAGCACCGACGAGGGCCAGGTTTTGGTGGAGCTGTTTTTT. This gives the protein CASTDEGQVLVELFF.

DNA of the CDR3: TGTGCCAGCAGTCTCATAGCGGGAACCTACGAGCAGTACTTC. Its protein is CASSLIAGTYEQYF. This chain uses TRBV6-1 with TRBJ2-7, with 8 bases fitting TRBD2. The junction had 5 bases not matched to a gene; V was cut back by 5 bases and J by 2 bases. The CDR3 spans 14 residues. The germline V gene encodes CDR1 MNHNS and CDR2 SASEGT.

V usage is TRBV5-1 and J usage is TRBJ2-2, with 9 positions matching TRBD1. Trimming removed 3 bases from V and 0 bases from J; junction bases left unmatched: 9. CDR3 length: 18 residues. Per the germline V gene, CDR1 is SGHRS and CDR2 is YFSETQ. The CDR3 here is CASSSYPRDRANTGELFF. In DNA, the CDR3 is TGCGCCAGCAGCTCGTACCCCCGGGACAGGGCGAACACCGGGGAGCTGTTTTTT.

This clone was seen a few times. The chain couples TRBV6-6 to TRBJ2-1; the match to TRBD2 covers 7 bases. This CDR3 region has 13 residues. Trimming at V came to 7 bases and at J to 8 bases, leaving 8 bases not matched to a gene. CDR1 is MNHNY, CDR2 SVGAGI, per germline (reference sequence). The CDR3 spells CASKRGVGDEQFF. The CDR3 DNA follows: TGTGCCAGCAAACGGGGGGTTGGGGATGAGCAGTTCTTC.

The chain uses TRBV9 and TRBJ2-2; the match to TRBD1 covers 7 bases. Germline loops: CDR1 SGDLS, CDR2 YYNGEE. There are 14 residues in the CDR3. With V trimmed by 4 bases and J by 7 bases, 7 bases remained unmatched. The CDR3 spells CASSRQGGGGELFF. The CDR3 nucleotides read TGTGCCAGCAGCCGACAGGGTGGTGGCGGGGAGCTGTTTTTT.

The chain carries TRBV29-1 and TRBJ2-7; D possibly corresponds to TRBD2 (6 bases). The CDR3 extends over 13 amino acids. Trimming left V 3 bases short and J 2 bases short, with 11 bases between. The V gene's germline CDR1 is SQVTM and CDR2 ANQGSEA. In DNA, the CDR3 is TGCAGCGTTGATTCCGGGGGAACCTACGAGCAGTACTTC. Its protein product is CSVDSGGTYEQYF.

This clone turned up a few times. The genes are TRBV25-1 and TRBJ1-3; tentative D call: TRBD1 (5 bases). The CDR3 length is 17 residues. Germline assignment: CDR1 MGHDK and CDR2 SYGVNS. The ends were cut back, 5 bases at V and 2 bases at J, with 19 bases in the middle. This CDR3 reads CASSTGWGRPTGNTIYF. As DNA, the CDR3 is TGTGCCAGCAGTACTGGGTGGGGGAGGCCAACTGGAAACACCATATATTTT.

The chain employs TRBV5-1 and TRBJ2-2, with 9 positions matching TRBD2. V shed 6 bases and J 3 bases; nucleotides not matched to a gene: 12. The CDR3 is made up of 17 amino acids. The germline V gene has CDR1 SGHRS and CDR2 YFSETQ. The CDR3 region is CASKLGGRGTDTGELFF. The DNA for the CDR3 is TGCGCCAGCAAGCTAGGCGGGAGGGGAACGGACACCGGGGAGCTGTTTTTT.